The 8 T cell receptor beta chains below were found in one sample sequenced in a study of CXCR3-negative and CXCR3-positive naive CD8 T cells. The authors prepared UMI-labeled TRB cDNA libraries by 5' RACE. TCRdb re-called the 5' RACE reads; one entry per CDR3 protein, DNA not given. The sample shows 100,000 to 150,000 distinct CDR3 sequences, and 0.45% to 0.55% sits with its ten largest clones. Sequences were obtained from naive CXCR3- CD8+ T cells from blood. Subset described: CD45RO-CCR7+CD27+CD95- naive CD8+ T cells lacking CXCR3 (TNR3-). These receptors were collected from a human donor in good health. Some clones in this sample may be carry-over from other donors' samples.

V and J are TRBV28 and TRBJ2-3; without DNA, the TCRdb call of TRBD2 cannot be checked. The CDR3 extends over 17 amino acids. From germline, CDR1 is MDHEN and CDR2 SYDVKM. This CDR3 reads CASCATVVAGRTDTQYF.

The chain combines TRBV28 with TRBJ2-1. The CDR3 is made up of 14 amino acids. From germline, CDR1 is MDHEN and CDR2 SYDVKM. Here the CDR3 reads CASSSRGSYNEQLF.

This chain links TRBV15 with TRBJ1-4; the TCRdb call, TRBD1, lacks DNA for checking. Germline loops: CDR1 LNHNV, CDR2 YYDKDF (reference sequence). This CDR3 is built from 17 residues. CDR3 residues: CATSAHQIQGGGEKLFF. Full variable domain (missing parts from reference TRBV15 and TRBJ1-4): DAMVIQNPRYQVTQFGKPVTLSCSQTLNHNVMYWYQQKSSQAPKLLFHYYDKDFNNEADTPDNFQSRRPNTSFCFLDIRSPGLGDTAMYLCATSAHQIQGGGEKLFFGSGTQLSVL.

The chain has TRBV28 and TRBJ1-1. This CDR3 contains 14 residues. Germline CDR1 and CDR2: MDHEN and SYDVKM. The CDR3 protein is CASSFDITNTEAFF.

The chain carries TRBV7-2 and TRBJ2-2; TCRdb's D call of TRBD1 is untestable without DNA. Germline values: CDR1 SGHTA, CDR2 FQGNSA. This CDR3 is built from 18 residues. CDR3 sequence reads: CASSQDSGWDPNTGELFF.

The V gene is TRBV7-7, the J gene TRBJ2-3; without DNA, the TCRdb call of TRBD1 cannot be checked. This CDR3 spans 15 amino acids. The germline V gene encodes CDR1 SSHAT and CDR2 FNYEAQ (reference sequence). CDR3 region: CASSLAGGSTDTQYF.

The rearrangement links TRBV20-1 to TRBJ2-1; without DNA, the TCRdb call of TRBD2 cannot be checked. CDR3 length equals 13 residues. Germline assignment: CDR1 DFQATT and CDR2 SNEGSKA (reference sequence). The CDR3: CSASTSDYNEQFF.

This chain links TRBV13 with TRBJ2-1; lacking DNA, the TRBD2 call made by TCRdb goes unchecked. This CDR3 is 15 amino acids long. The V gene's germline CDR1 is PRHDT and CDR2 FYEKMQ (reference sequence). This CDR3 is CASSPAGLGDNEQFF.